The 25 T cell receptor beta chains below were found in one sample sequenced in a study of identical twins. TCRdb fed the 5' RACE reads into MiXCR, producing one record per CDR3 protein. The table records 500,000 or so distinct CDR3 sequences, less than 25% of them present only once. The sample was also linked to a second study, of T cells expressing NK-cell markers.

Material: CD4+ T cells sorted from blood. The receptor source for this set is a woman under 30 in good health.

This rearrangement joins TRBV5-5 to TRBJ1-2, with D tentatively TRBD1 (5 bases). The CDR3 sequence is 13 residues long. V shed 5 bases and J shed 4 bases, with 12 bases lying between them. Per germline, CDR1 SGHKS and CDR2 YYEKEE (reference sequence). CDR3 nucleotides: TGTGCCAGCAGTACGAGGGGTGGCTATGGCTACACCTTC. Its translation: CASSTRGGYGYTF.

The chain uses TRBV6-5 and TRBJ1-5; unclear D gene. Trimming pared 2 bases from V and 0 bases from J, leaving 5 bases between. Germline loops: CDR1 MNHEY, CDR2 SVGAGI. CDR3 size: 14 residues. For the CDR3, the DNA is TGTGCCAGCAGTTACGTCCGTAGCAATCAGCCCCAGCATTTT. This gives the protein CASSYVRSNQPQHF.

This clonotype was counted between two and nine times. The chain has TRBV7-2 and TRBJ1-1, with D maybe TRBD1 (6 bases). The CDR3 has 14 amino acids. CDR1 is SGHTA, CDR2 FQGNSA, per germline. V was cut by 1 base and J by 4 bases, with 10 bases left in between. The CDR3 bases are TGTGCCAGCAGCTTAGTGGGGGCGGGCACTGAAGCTTTCTTT. Its protein product is CASSLVGAGTEAFF. The complete variable domain, with remaining parts taken from reference TRBV7-2 and TRBJ1-1, reads GAGVSQSPSNKVTEKGKDVELRCDPISGHTALYWYRQSLGQGLEFLIYFQGNSAPDKSGLPSDRFSAERTGGSVSTLTIQRTQQEDSAVYLCASSLVGAGTEAFFGQGTRLTVV.

The genes are TRBV7-9 and TRBJ1-1; maybe TRBD1 (5 bases). The CDR3 runs to 13 residues. Germline V CDR1 and CDR2: SEHNR, FQNEAQ (reference sequence). Between the trimmed V and J ends, which lost 6 bases and 10 bases, there was a span of 18 bases. The CDR3 DNA follows: TGTGCCAGCAGTTACAATGACCACGGGGGAGCTTTCTTT. Translating it yields CASSYNDHGGAFF.

This clonotype was observed a few times. The rearrangement joins TRBV10-3 to TRBJ1-2, with 8 bases matching TRBD1. CDR1 and CDR2 from the germline V gene are ENHRY and SYGVKD. The CDR3 is 13 residues long. The junction had 4 bases not matched to a gene; V was cut back by 3 bases and J by 7 bases. The CDR3 DNA reads as TGTGCCATCAGTGACGGACAGGGTTCTGGCTACACCTTC. It yields the protein CAISDGQGSGYTF.

The sample holds many counts of this clonotype. The gene calls are TRBV20-1 and TRBJ2-5; 8 nucleotides match TRBD2. Germline values: CDR1 DFQATT, CDR2 SNEGSKA (reference sequence). CDR3 size: 11 residues. V lost 6 bases to trimming and J lost 5 bases; unmatched junction nucleotides: 2. The CDR3, as DNA: TGCAGTGCCAGACTAGCGGAGACCCAGTACTTC. Translation gives CSARLAETQYF.

This clonotype was seen more than once but under ten times. V and J are TRBV29-1 and TRBJ2-1, with 11 positions matching TRBD2. Germline V CDR1 and CDR2: SQVTM, ANQGSEA. Trimming at V came to 1 base and at J to 8 bases, leaving 10 bases not matched to a gene. CDR3 size: 16 residues. Here the CDR3 reads CSVEAARTSGRYEQFF. The CDR3 DNA sequence: TGCAGCGTTGAAGCTGCGCGAACTAGCGGGAGATATGAGCAGTTCTTC.

This clonotype has more than one count but fewer than ten. This chain uses TRBV6-1 with TRBJ1-4; no reliable D call. Trimming took 6 bases from V and 6 from J, leaving 11 bases between them. This CDR3 comprises 13 residues. Germline V gene lookup returns CDR1 MNHNS and CDR2 SASEGT. The CDR3 nucleotides read TGTGCCAGCAGCCGGGAGGTTGATGAAAAACTGTTTTTT. Translated: CASSREVDEKLFF.

In this sample, this clonotype turned up many times. This chain uses TRBV20-1 with TRBJ2-3; 7 nucleotides match TRBD2. The V segment lost 6 bases and the J segment 1 base; nucleotides outside the gene matches: 7. CDR3 size: 14 residues. From germline, CDR1 is DFQATT and CDR2 SNEGSKA (reference sequence). CDR3 DNA: TGCAGTGCGCTAGCGGTCCCGGGCACAGATACGCAGTATTTT. It is translated as CSALAVPGTDTQYF.

This chain uses TRBV20-1 with TRBJ2-7, with 9 positions matching TRBD2. The CDR3 length is 14 residues. CDR1 DFQATT and CDR2 SNEGSKA come from the germline V gene (reference sequence). V was pared by 2 bases and J by 3 bases, with 5 bases of the junction left unmatched. The CDR3: CSARLAGIVYEQYF. The CDR3, as DNA: TGCAGTGCTAGACTAGCGGGAATTGTCTACGAGCAGTACTTC.

The J gene is TRBJ1-2, the V gene TRBV12-3 or TRBV12-4, with D uncertain. There are 15 residues in the CDR3. The V gene lost 5 bases and the J gene lost 4 bases, with 17 bases spanning the gap. CDR3 residues: CASSPFRQMIYGYTF. Here the CDR3 DNA reads TGTGCCAGCAGTCCCTTCCGGCAGATGATCTATGGCTACACCTTC.

The chain combines TRBV6-1 with TRBJ2-5, with a weak D call TRBD2 (5 bases). Germline V gives CDR1 MNHNS, CDR2 SASEGT. Trimming left V 6 bases short and J 7 bases short, with 12 bases between. CDR3 size: 12 residues. The CDR3 bases are TGTGCCAGCAGGGCTTATGAGGGGACCCAGTACTTC. Encoded protein: CASRAYEGTQYF.

This clonotype was seen only a few times. DNA of the CDR3: TGTGCCAGCAGCTTAGTCGCCCCTAGTGCCGGGGAGCTGTTTTTT. It is translated as CASSLVAPSAGELFF. V usage is TRBV7-8 and J usage is TRBJ2-2, with D unclear. The V gene lost 1 base and the J gene lost 6 bases, with 12 bases spanning the gap. CDR1 SGHVS and CDR2 FQNEAQ come from the germline V gene. This CDR3 region has 15 residues.

The chain is built from TRBV7-2 and TRBJ1-2; TRBD1 is a possible D gene (6 bases). V was shortened by 3 bases and J by 3 bases, with 8 bases between the two germline ends. CDR3 size: 13 residues. Germline values: CDR1 SGHTA, CDR2 FQGNSA. The CDR3 DNA sequence: TGTGCCAGCAGCTTGGACAGTGACTATGGCTACACCTTC. Its translation is CASSLDSDYGYTF.

This clonotype has ten or more counts. This chain joins TRBV5-5 and TRBJ1-2, with D unclear. From germline, CDR1 is SGHKS and CDR2 YYEKEE (reference sequence). V lost 4 bases to trimming and J lost 4 bases, with 11 bases between them. The CDR3 extends over 13 amino acids. The CDR3 DNA reads as TGTGCCAGCAGCCAGACGGGAGGCTATGGCTACACCTTC. Translated: CASSQTGGYGYTF.

The J gene is TRBJ2-7, the V gene TRBV4-3; weak D call: TRBD2 (7 bases). From germline, CDR1 is LGHNA and CDR2 YSLEER. This CDR3 has 15 amino acids. The V end was cut by 4 bases, the J end by 4 bases, with 17 bases between. CDR3 region: CASSRGLAEGYEQYF. Written as DNA, the CDR3 is TGCGCCAGCAGCCGGGGGCTAGCGGAGGGGTACGAGCAGTACTTC.

This clonotype came up a few times. The chain joins TRBV12-3 or TRBV12-4 to TRBJ2-1; 10 nucleotides align to TRBD2. This CDR3 spans 15 amino acids. The V gene end was trimmed by 7 bases and the J gene end by 8 bases; junction bases not matched to a gene: 11. The CDR3 reads CASTDGSGGIYEQFF. In DNA, the CDR3 is TGTGCCAGCACCGACGGTAGCGGGGGGATCTATGAGCAGTTCTTC.

V is TRBV20-1 and J is TRBJ2-2, with TRBD2 as a possible D gene (5 bases). V was pared by 3 bases and J by 7 bases, with 21 bases between. The CDR3 is 16 residues long. The germline V gene has CDR1 DFQATT and CDR2 SNEGSKA (reference sequence). In nucleotides, the CDR3 is TGCAGTGCTAGGACCAATAGAGGGAGTCAAGGCGGGGAGCTGTTTTTT. It specifies CSARTNRGSQGGELFF.

The CDR3 here is CASSGRQGLNTEAFF. DNA of the CDR3: TGTGCCAGCAGTGGTCGACAGGGCCTTAACACTGAAGCTTTCTTT. The chain recombines TRBV6-1 with TRBJ1-1, with 7 bases aligning to TRBD1. Germline CDR1 reads MNHNS; CDR2 reads SASEGT. The V gene end was trimmed by 4 bases and the J gene end by 2 bases; junction bases not matched to a gene: 7. This CDR3 region has 15 residues.

This rearrangement joins TRBV7-8 to TRBJ2-1; 7 bases align to TRBD2. CDR1 SGHVS and CDR2 FQNEAQ come from the germline V gene. V lost 6 bases and J lost 7; bases outside the gene matches: 12. The CDR3 has 15 residues. The DNA of the CDR3 is TGTGCCAGCAGTTGGGCAGGAGGGACTAAGAATGAGCAGTTCTTC. It specifies CASSWAGGTKNEQFF.

This clonotype showed up many times. The V gene is TRBV6-1, the J gene TRBJ1-2; 8 nucleotides agree with TRBD1. V lost 4 bases to trimming and J lost 4 bases; unmatched junction nucleotides: 2. Germline V gene data show CDR1 as MNHNS and CDR2 as SASEGT. The CDR3 spans 13 residues. Here the CDR3 DNA reads TGTGCCAGCAGTGGACAGGGGCGCTATGGCTACACCTTC. This encodes CASSGQGRYGYTF.

This clonotype was observed many times. V usage is TRBV20-1 and J usage is TRBJ2-1; D not certain. Germline CDR1 DFQATT, CDR2 SNEGSKA (reference sequence). V was clipped by 0 bases and J by 11 bases, with 11 bases between them. The CDR3 covers 12 residues. CDR3 region: CSARDHTSQQFF. The CDR3 region has the DNA TGCAGTGCTAGAGATCATACCTCGCAGCAGTTCTTC.

The rearrangement uses TRBV9 and TRBJ1-1, with TRBD1 matching over 7 bases. The CDR3 extends over 17 amino acids. CDR1 and CDR2 (germline): SGDLS, YYNGEE. Trimming cost V 2 bases and J 4 bases; bases outside gene matches: 14. The chain's CDR3 is CASSVSREGGGTTEAFF. CDR3 sequence (DNA): TGTGCCAGCAGCGTTTCACGGGAAGGGGGCGGAACCACTGAAGCTTTCTTT.

The table lists this clonotype with a few counts. The chain has TRBV12-3 or TRBV12-4 and TRBJ2-7; the match to TRBD2 covers 8 bases. This CDR3 is 14 amino acids long. Trimming took 5 bases from V and 7 from J; bases not matched to a gene: 10. In nucleotides, the CDR3 is TGTGCCAGCAGTCCGGCGGGGGGCCAGAGAGAGCAGTACTTC. Translation: CASSPAGGQREQYF.

The rearrangement links TRBV29-1 to TRBJ2-3, with TRBD2 matching 10 bases. From germline, CDR1 is SQVTM and CDR2 ANQGSEA. The length of the CDR3 is 15 residues. V lost 8 bases and J lost 2; bases outside the gene matches: 10. The CDR3, as DNA: TGCAGCTCCAGACTAGCGGGTTTTTCCACAGATACGCAGTATTTT. It yields the protein CSSRLAGFSTDTQYF.